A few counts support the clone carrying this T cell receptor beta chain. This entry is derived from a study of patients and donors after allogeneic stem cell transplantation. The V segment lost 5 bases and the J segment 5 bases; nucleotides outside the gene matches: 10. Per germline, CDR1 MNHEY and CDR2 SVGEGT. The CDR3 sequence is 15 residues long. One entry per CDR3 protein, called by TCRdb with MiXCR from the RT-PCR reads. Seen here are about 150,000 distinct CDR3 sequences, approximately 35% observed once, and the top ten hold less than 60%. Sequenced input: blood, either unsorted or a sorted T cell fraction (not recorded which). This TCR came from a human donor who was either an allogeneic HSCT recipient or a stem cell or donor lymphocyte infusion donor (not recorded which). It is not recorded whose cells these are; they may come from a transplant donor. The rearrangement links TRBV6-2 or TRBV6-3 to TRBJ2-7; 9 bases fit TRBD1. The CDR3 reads CASSDNGQGINEQYF. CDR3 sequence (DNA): TGTGCCAGCAGTGACAACGGACAGGGGATCAACGAGCAGTACTTC.